This passage covers 9 T cell receptor beta chains from one sample sequenced in a study of blood T cell repertoires in COVID-19. Clones were sequenced by immunoSEQ multiplex PCR, and TCRdb holds only the in-frame ones, with some missing. The sample lists around 70,000 clones, 70% to 90% occurring once. The sequenced material came from peripheral blood. The receptors originated from a woman aged 55-75 years with acute or convalescent COVID-19.

The chain has TRBV11-3 and TRBJ2-5; 10 bases line up with TRBD1. This CDR3 is built from 14 residues. J was trimmed by 5 bases and V by 5 bases; bases with no gene match: 5. CDR1 and CDR2 from the germline V gene are SGHNT and YENEEA. CDR3 amino acids: CASSTTGGDETQYF. CDR3 sequence (DNA): TGTGCCAGCAGCACGACAGGGGGCGATGAGACCCAGTACTTC. The whole variable domain, filled in from reference TRBV11-3 and TRBJ2-5, reads EAGVVQSPRYKIIEKKQPVAFWCNPISGHNTLYWYLQNLGQGPELLIRYENEEAVDDSQLPKDRFSAERLKGVDSTLKIQPAELGDSAVYLCASSTTGGDETQYFGPGTRLLVL.

This chain connects TRBV20-1 to TRBJ1-5; tentative D call: TRBD1 (6 bases). This CDR3 region has 15 residues. The germline gives CDR1 DFQATT, CDR2 SNEGSKA (reference sequence). V lost 3 bases and J 2 bases, leaving 14 bases between the germline ends. CDR3 DNA sequence: TGCAGTGCTAGTCCACCCAGGGGAGGCAATCAGCCCCAGCATTTT. The encoded protein is CSASPPRGGNQPQHF.

The chain combines TRBV5-1 with TRBJ1-1; 8 bases agree with TRBD1. The J segment lost 2 bases and the V segment lost 4 bases, leaving 13 bases of the junction unmatched. The CDR3 contains 17 residues. CDR1 is SGHRS and CDR2 is YFSETQ in the germline V gene. This chain's CDR3 is CASSLFRTGFSNTEAFF. The CDR3 DNA sequence: TGCGCCAGCAGCCTCTTTCGGACAGGGTTTAGCAACACTGAAGCTTTCTTT. Complete variable domain (other parts from reference TRBV5-1 and TRBJ1-1): KAGVTQTPRYLIKTRGQQVTLSCSPISGHRSVSWYQQTPGQGLQFLFEYFSETQRNKGNFPGRFSGRQFSNSRSEMNVSTLELGDSALYLCASSLFRTGFSNTEAFFGQGTRLTVV.

The chain couples TRBV11-2 to TRBJ2-1; D remains unclear. V was clipped by 5 bases and J by 0 bases, with 17 bases between them. Per germline, CDR1 SGHAT and CDR2 FQNNGV. CDR3 length: 17 residues. The chain's CDR3 is CASSPLFSLSSYNEQFF. CDR3 nucleotides: TGTGCCAGCAGCCCCTTATTCTCACTGAGCTCCTACAATGAGCAGTTCTTC.

The chain couples TRBV5-4 to TRBJ2-2, with D unresolved. Germline lookup yields CDR1 SGHNT and CDR2 YYREEE (reference sequence). V shed 4 bases and J shed 0 bases, with 13 bases lying between them. This CDR3 spans 16 amino acids. CDR3 nucleotides: TGTGCCAGCAGCCCCGAACTTACCTCGAACACCGGGGAGCTGTTTTTT. This sequence encodes CASSPELTSNTGELFF. Filled out from reference TRBV5-4 and TRBJ2-2, the complete variable domain reads ETGVTQSPTHLIKTRGQQVTLRCSSQSGHNTVSWYQQALGQGPQFIFQYYREEENGRGNFPPRFSGLQFPNYSSELNVNALELDDSALYLCASSPELTSNTGELFFGEGSRLTVL.

The genes are TRBV29-1 and TRBJ2-5; D perhaps matches TRBD2 (7 bases). From germline, CDR1 is SQVTM and CDR2 ANQGSEA. Between the trimmed V and J ends, which lost 7 bases and 1 base, there was a span of 22 bases. The CDR3 is made up of 16 amino acids. The CDR3 bases are TGCAGCGGTGAGGATTGGGGGGGGGCAACCCAAGAGACCCAGTACTTC. It yields the protein CSGEDWGGATQETQYF.

The chain joins TRBV5-1 to TRBJ1-5, with TRBD1 as a possible D gene (6 bases). The V and J ends lost 0 bases and 1 base respectively, with 14 bases between them. The length of the CDR3 is 17 residues. Germline CDR1 and CDR2: SGHRS and YFSETQ. CDR3 nucleotides: TGCGCCAGCAGCTTGGCAGGGGATCAGGGAAGCAATCAGCCCCAGCATTTT. Translation: CASSLAGDQGSNQPQHF.

Remarks on this clone: A much larger clone lies one base from this, so it may be a read error. This chain joins TRBV9 and TRBJ1-1, with a tentative D call TRBD1 (5 bases). The V gene's germline CDR1 is SGDLS and CDR2 YYNGEE. The V and J ends lost 4 bases and 4 bases respectively, with 8 bases between them. The CDR3 consists of 12 residues. The CDR3 nucleotides are TGTGCCAGCAGCCACGGGGGCACTGAAGCTTTCTTT. This gives the protein CASSHGGTEAFF.

The CDR3 coding sequence is TGCGCCAGCAGCCAAGACCCTACAGGGGGCAGGGGAATAGAGACCCAGTACTTC. This codes for CASSQDPTGGRGIETQYF. The chain is built from TRBV4-3 and TRBJ2-5, with 9 bases lining up with TRBD1. The CDR3 spans 18 residues. Germline CDR1 is LGHNA and CDR2 is YSLEER. J lost 4 bases, V lost 0 bases, and 12 bases had no gene match.